This note documents a single T cell receptor beta chain sequence. This clone was seen a single time. This clone's antigen is unknown. No base-level quality is on record; no much larger clone is a single base apart. The protocol used for the library was the immunoSEQ multiplex PCR assay. The authors processed their data as follows. A statistical classification framework was built for diagnosing cytomegalovirus status from the catalog of TCR beta chain sequences. TCRdb stores this immuneACCESS table with in-frame sequences only. Part of the clones is absent; in the studies checked, under half of the shortfall reflects unresolved V genes, and no reason is known for the rest. The V and J calls and the clone size are those of that table, but D and trimming were determined from the DNA. This sample holds around 150,000 clones; 95% to 96% were observed only once. The ten most abundant clones make up 0.89% of the sample.

This entry comes from a study of cytomegalovirus exposure and HLA in healthy donors (dated by TCRdb to the late 2010s). In the study overall: According to a later analysis, the roughly 130 validation repertoires were produced on the same platform as the 666 repertoires of the first cohort. The study aimed to test whether signatures of past pathogen exposure could be identified by cataloging public T cell receptors. Besides the first cohort of 666 subjects, a separate validation cohort made up of 90 to 150 different subjects was used. To predict cytomegalovirus infection status, the study combined high-throughput TCR immunosequencing, statistical association of individual TCRs with disease status, and machine learning. General study outcomes and caveats: The study listed 150 to 200 TCR beta chains as associated with cytomegalovirus. A later analysis found that TCRs clustered in the first cohort also tended to co-occur in the roughly 120 validation repertoires, with 90% to 95% of cluster scores above 0. All 120 or so repertoires were used to score co-occurrence in the validation cohort in a later analysis, because that analysis had no HLA typing for the cohort. Cytomegalovirus status was reported to be diagnosed by the classifier with high specificity and sensitivity in both the original and validation cohorts. Across donors, most TCR sequences were observed very rarely, whereas some public TCRs were present in many individuals. Three of the identified cytomegalovirus-associated TCR beta chains were confirmed in vitro to be specific for cytomegalovirus antigens. The authors suggested that the approach could potentially be extended to other disease states and immunological phenotypes.

The donors belonged to the validation cohort of over a hundred subjects, which was separate from the roughly 700-subject first cohort. Trimming takes 3 bases from V and 3 bases from J, and the germline ends sit 11 bases apart. Inclusive of the bounding cysteine and phenylalanine, the CDR3 is 14 residues long. Only the CDR3 DNA stays, 42 bases, in frame from base 1. For CDR1 and CDR2, the germline V gene lists SNHLY and FYNNEI. The material sequenced was PBMCs. The chain is encoded by TRBV2 joined to TRBJ1-2; TRBD1 is perhaps the D gene, given 5 matching bases. This clonotype originated in a woman aged 18-29 years in good health and CMV-seronegative. The CDR3 reads CASSERQGDYGYTF. The DNA reads as follows: TGTGCCAGCAGTGAGCGGCAGGGTGACTATGGCTACACCTTC.